This TCR beta chain emerged from a study of T cell changes during pregnancy in multiple sclerosis. Here immunoSEQ multiplex PCR was the method, and the copy in TCRdb shows in-frame clones only, minus some. The table includes about 48,000 clones, about 94% detected once. The V segment lost 4 bases and the J segment 6 bases; nucleotides outside the gene matches: 10. There are 14 residues in the CDR3. Germline lookup yields CDR1 SGHRS and CDR2 YFSETQ. V usage is TRBV5-1 and J usage is TRBJ2-7, with 7 bases matching TRBD1. The source material was CD4+ T cells from peripheral blood mononuclear cells, sampled in the first trimester of pregnancy. The origin of this receptor is a female donor with multiple sclerosis, enrolled in a pregnancy study. The DNA for the CDR3 is TGCGCCAGCAGCCCGGGACAGCGGTCGGGCGAGCAGTACTTC. This sequence encodes CASSPGQRSGEQYF.